The text below deals with one T cell receptor (beta chain). Its matching antigen is unknown. A much larger clone lies one base from this, so it may be a read error. The data were taken from a study of T cells in Graves' hyperthyroidism and ophthalmopathy. Study results and caveats: Most expanded thyroid clonotypes above 0.001 also appeared in blood.

Exclusions: uncontrolled infection, other autoimmune disease, pregnancy, lactation. CDR3 length equals 15 residues. Germline values: CDR1 KGHSH, CDR2 LQKENI. TCR beta CDR3 region amplification was performed from RNA transcripts. TCR CDR3 underwent first-round RT-PCR with the HTBI primer set. Via MiXCR, TCRdb re-called the multiplex PCR reads, giving one row per CDR3 protein. Of over 500,000 distinct CDR3 sequences in the sample, roughly 15% are singletons; the top ten hold approximately 14%. This receptor was taken from a woman in her thirties or forties with Graves' hyperthyroidism. Sequences were obtained from blood. The gene calls are TRBV18 and TRBJ2-7; TRBD1 matches at 8 bases. The CDR3 DNA reads TGTGCCAGCTCCCGCCAGGGGACAGGATCCTACGAGCAGCACTTC. It codes for CASSRQGTGSYEQHF.